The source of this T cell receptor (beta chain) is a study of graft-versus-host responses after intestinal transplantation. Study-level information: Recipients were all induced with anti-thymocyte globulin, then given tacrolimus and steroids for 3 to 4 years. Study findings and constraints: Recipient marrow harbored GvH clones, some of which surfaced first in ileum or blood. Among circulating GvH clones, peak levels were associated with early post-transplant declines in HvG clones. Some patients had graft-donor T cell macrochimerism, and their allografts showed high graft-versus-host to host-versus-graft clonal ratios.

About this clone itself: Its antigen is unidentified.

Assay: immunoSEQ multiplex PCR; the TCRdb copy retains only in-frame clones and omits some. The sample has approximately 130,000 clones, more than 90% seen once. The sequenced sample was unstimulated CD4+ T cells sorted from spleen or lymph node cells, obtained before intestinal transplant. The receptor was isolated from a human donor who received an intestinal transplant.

CDR3 nucleotides: TGTGCCAGCAGCCAAGACATCTCATACGAGCAGTACTTC. Protein sequence: CASSQDISYEQYF. The V and J genes are TRBV4-2 and TRBJ2-7; D gene uncertain. The length of the CDR3 is 13 residues. The germline V gene encodes CDR1 LGHNA and CDR2 YNFKEQ. V lost 0 bases and J 4 bases, leaving 7 bases between the germline ends.